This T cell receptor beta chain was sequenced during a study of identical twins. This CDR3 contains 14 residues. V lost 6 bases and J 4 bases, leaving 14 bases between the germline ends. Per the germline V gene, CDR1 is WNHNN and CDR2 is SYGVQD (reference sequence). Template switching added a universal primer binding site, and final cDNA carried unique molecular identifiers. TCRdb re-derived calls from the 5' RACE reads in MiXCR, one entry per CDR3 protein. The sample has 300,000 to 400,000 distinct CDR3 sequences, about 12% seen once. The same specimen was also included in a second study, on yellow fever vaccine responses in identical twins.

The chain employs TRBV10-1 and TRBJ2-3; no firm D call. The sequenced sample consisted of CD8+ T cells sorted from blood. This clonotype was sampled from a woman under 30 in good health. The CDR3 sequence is CASSNSRVPDTQYF. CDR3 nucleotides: TGCGCCAGCAGCAATTCCCGGGTCCCAGATACGCAGTATTTT.